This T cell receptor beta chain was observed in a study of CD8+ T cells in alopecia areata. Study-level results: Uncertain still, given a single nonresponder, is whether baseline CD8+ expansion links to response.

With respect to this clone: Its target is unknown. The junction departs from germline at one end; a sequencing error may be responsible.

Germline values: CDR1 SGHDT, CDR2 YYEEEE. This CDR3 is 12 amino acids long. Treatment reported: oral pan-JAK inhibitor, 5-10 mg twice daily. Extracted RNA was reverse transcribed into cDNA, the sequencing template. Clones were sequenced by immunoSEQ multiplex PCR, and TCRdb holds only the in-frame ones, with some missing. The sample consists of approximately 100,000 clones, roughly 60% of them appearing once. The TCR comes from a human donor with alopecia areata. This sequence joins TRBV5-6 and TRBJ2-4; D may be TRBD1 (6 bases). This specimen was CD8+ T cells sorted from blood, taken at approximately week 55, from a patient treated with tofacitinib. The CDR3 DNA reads TGTGCCAGCAGCTCCGGTTCGGGGACACCGGACTTC. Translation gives CASSSGSGTPDF.